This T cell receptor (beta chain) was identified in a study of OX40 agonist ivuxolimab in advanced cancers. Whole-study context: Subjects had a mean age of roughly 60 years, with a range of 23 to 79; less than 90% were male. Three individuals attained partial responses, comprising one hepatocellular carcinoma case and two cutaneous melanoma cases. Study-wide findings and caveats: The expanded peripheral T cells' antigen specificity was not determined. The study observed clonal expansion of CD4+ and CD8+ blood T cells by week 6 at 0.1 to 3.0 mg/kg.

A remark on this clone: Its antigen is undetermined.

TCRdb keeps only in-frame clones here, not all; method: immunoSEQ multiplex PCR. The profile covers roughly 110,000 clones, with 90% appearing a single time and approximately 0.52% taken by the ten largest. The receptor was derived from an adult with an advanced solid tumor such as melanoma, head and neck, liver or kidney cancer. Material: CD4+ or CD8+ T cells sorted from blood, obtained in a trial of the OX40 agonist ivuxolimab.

The CDR3 nucleotides are TGTGCCAGCAGCTTTACAGGGGTAAATTCACCCCTCCACTTT. This encodes CASSFTGVNSPLHF. The chain couples TRBV7-9 to TRBJ1-6; 7 bases are a match to TRBD1. There are 14 residues in the CDR3. After removal of 3 bases from V and 7 bases from J, the junction contained 3 bases not matched to a gene. Germline CDR1 SEHNR, CDR2 FQNEAQ (reference sequence).